A single sample is the source of the 13 T cell receptor beta chains below, sequenced in a study of naive CD8 T cells in extremely preterm neonates. The study, taken as a whole, reports: Preterm CDR3s were shorter than older groups', with fewer N additions and less trimming.

No cognate antigen is known for these TCRs. Extremely preterm deliveries at roughly 22-27 weeks of gestation provided the preterm samples. Using immunoSEQ multiplex PCR, the repertoire was profiled, and TCRdb retains in-frame clones only, with some absent. This sample has more than 20,000 clones, with 88% found just once. The sequenced sample was naive CD8+ T cells from cord blood. These receptor sequences come from a boy who was born preterm.

For this clone: Within the sample, other DNA sequences also encode this same CDR3. The V call is TRBV9, the J call TRBJ1-2; no reliable D call. The V end lost 0 bases, the J end lost 1 base, and 1 base lay between the germline ends. This CDR3 is 12 amino acids long. The germline gives CDR1 SGDLS, CDR2 YYNGEE. The CDR3 region is CASSVGNYGYTF. In DNA, the CDR3 is TGTGCCAGCAGCGTAGGTAACTATGGCTACACCTTC.

The rearrangement links TRBV6-6 to TRBJ1-3; D remains ambiguous. Trimming stripped 2 bases from V and 3 bases from J, with 5 bases between. Germline-derived CDR1 and CDR2 are MNHNY and SVGAGI (reference sequence). The length of the CDR3 is 13 residues. CDR3 protein: CASSYTDGNTIYF. The CDR3 DNA is TGTGCCAGCAGTTACACGGATGGAAACACCATATATTTT.

The V gene is TRBV7-2, the J gene TRBJ2-5; D unclear. Trimming stripped 5 bases from V and 1 base from J, with 2 bases between. From germline, CDR1 is SGHTA and CDR2 FQGNSA. CDR3 length equals 11 residues. The CDR3 loop reads CASSIQETQYF. CDR3 in DNA: TGTGCCAGCAGCATCCAAGAGACCCAGTACTTC. Complete variable domain (other parts from reference TRBV7-2 and TRBJ2-5): GAGVSQSPSNKVTEKGKDVELRCDPISGHTALYWYRQSLGQGLEFLIYFQGNSAPDKSGLPSDRFSAERTGGSVSTLTIQRTQQEDSAVYLCASSIQETQYFGPGTRLLVL.

The V gene is TRBV4-1, the J gene TRBJ1-2, with D possibly being TRBD1 (5 bases). Germline CDR1 reads MGHRA; CDR2 reads YSYEKL. Trimming took 2 bases from V and 1 from J, leaving 5 bases between them. The CDR3 spans 13 residues. This CDR3 is CASSQRGNYGYTF. As DNA, the CDR3 is TGCGCCAGCAGCCAAAGGGGTAACTATGGCTACACCTTC.

The gene calls are TRBV4-1 and TRBJ2-7, with TRBD1 as a possible D gene (6 bases). V gave up 0 bases and J gave up 4 bases, with 7 bases separating them. CDR1 and CDR2 from the germline V gene are MGHRA and YSYEKL. The CDR3 sequence is 13 residues long. The CDR3, as DNA: TGCGCCAGCAGCCAAGATCAGGGGTACGAGCAGTACTTC. Residues: CASSQDQGYEQYF.

In its sample, this clone was seen once. The rearrangement joins TRBV27 to TRBJ1-1, with a tentative D call TRBD1 (6 bases). Between the trimmed V and J ends, which lost 3 bases and 8 bases, there was a span of 7 bases. Germline assignment: CDR1 MNHEY and CDR2 SMNVEV (reference sequence). This CDR3 contains 11 residues. The DNA of the CDR3 is TGTGCCAGCAGTTTCGGGACAGAAGCTTTCTTT. It codes for CASSFGTEAFF.

This chain connects TRBV19 to TRBJ1-3; D is perhaps TRBD1 (5 bases). The germline V gene has CDR1 LNHDA and CDR2 SQIVND (reference sequence). This CDR3 is 16 amino acids long. V was cut by 3 bases and J by 4 bases, with 16 bases left in between. The CDR3 here is CASSILAGFLGNTIYF. The CDR3 DNA is TGTGCCAGTAGTATCCTGGCAGGGTTCCTCGGAAACACCATATATTTT.

The gene calls are TRBV5-4 and TRBJ1-1; D may be TRBD1 (5 bases). The CDR3 consists of 13 residues. The germline gives CDR1 SGHNT, CDR2 YYREEE (reference sequence). V lost 2 bases to trimming and J lost 1 base, with 6 bases between them. The CDR3 DNA follows: TGTGCCAGCAGCTTTACAGGGAACACTGAAGCTTTCTTT. Translating it yields CASSFTGNTEAFF.

This rearrangement joins TRBV2 to TRBJ2-1; D is unclear. Germline CDR1 SNHLY, CDR2 FYNNEI. This CDR3 contains 14 residues. V lost 7 bases and J lost 2, with 12 bases in between. The CDR3 sequence is CASISTNTYNEQFF. The CDR3 bases are TGTGCCAGCATCTCAACGAACACCTACAATGAGCAGTTCTTC.

The chain links TRBV7-3 to TRBJ2-3; weak D call: TRBD2 (6 bases). Germline lookup yields CDR1 SGHTA and CDR2 FQGTGA. CDR3 length equals 15 residues. Trimming removed 0 bases from V and 4 bases from J, with 11 bases in between. This chain's CDR3 is CASSLTGGSADTQYF. The CDR3 DNA is TGTGCCAGCAGCTTAACCGGGGGTTCGGCAGATACGCAGTATTTT.

This chain joins TRBV13 and TRBJ2-7; D unclear. Germline-derived CDR1 and CDR2 are PRHDT and FYEKMQ (reference sequence). Between the trimmed V and J ends, which lost 1 base and 2 bases, there was a span of 3 bases. This CDR3 is built from 12 residues. CDR3 region: CASSLAAYEQYF. In nucleotides, the CDR3 is TGTGCCAGCAGCTTAGCGGCCTACGAGCAGTACTTC.

The gene calls are TRBV9 and TRBJ1-2; D not resolved. Between the trimmed V and J ends, which lost 3 bases and 8 bases, there was a span of 5 bases. The CDR3 covers 10 residues. Germline CDR1 reads SGDLS; CDR2 reads YYNGEE. The CDR3 DNA follows: TGTGCCAGCAGCGGGAGGGGCTACACCTTC. This sequence encodes CASSGRGYTF.

The genes are TRBV7-2 and TRBJ2-2, with a tentative D call TRBD1 (5 bases). The germline V gene encodes CDR1 SGHTA and CDR2 FQGNSA. V was shortened by 2 bases and J by 4 bases, with 5 bases between the two germline ends. The CDR3 runs to 13 residues. This CDR3 reads CASSLRGTGELFF. DNA for the CDR3: TGTGCCAGCAGCTTAAGGGGCACCGGGGAGCTGTTTTTT.